This passage covers 15 T cell receptor beta chains from one sample sequenced in a study of T-cell memory formation after mild COVID-19. TCRdb recomputed calls from the 5' RACE reads with MiXCR, one row per CDR3 protein. The profile shows about 57,000 distinct CDR3 sequences, over 9% of them singletons. The sample comprised PBMCs or a T cell subset sorted from them (not recorded which). The source is a man in his late teens or twenties who had mild COVID-19 (a few samples of this study predate the infection). Cell type and time point are not known.

The chain carries TRBV11-2 and TRBJ2-3; 9 nucleotides match TRBD2. The junction had 4 bases not matched to a gene; V was cut back by 1 base and J by 2 bases. CDR3 size: 16 residues. The germline CDR1 and CDR2 sequences are SGHAT and FQNNGV. Written as DNA, the CDR3 is TGTGCCAGCAGCTTAGGGCGACTAGCGGCCACAGATACGCAGTATTTT. Translating it yields CASSLGRLAATDTQYF.

This clonotype was seen only a few times. This chain links TRBV6-4 with TRBJ1-4; TRBD1 is a possible D gene (6 bases). This CDR3 has 14 amino acids. Per germline, CDR1 MRHNA and CDR2 SNTAGT. The V gene lost 4 bases and the J gene lost 3 bases, with 9 bases spanning the gap. CDR3 residues: CASSGGLANEKLFF. DNA of the CDR3: TGTGCCAGCAGTGGGGGGCTTGCTAATGAAAAACTGTTTTTT.

The CDR3 bases are TGTGCCAGCAGCTTACAGGGGAACGGTAATAATGAGCAGTTCTTC. This codes for CASSLQGNGNNEQFF. V is TRBV7-3 and J is TRBJ2-1; D is possibly TRBD1 (6 bases). Trimming removed 2 bases from V and 7 bases from J, with 15 bases in between. CDR1 is SGHTA, CDR2 FQGTGA, per germline. This CDR3 is built from 15 residues. The full variable domain, its missing parts supplied by reference TRBV7-3 and TRBJ2-1, is GAGVSQTPSNKVTEKGKYVELRCDPISGHTALYWYRQSLGQGPEFLIYFQGTGAADDSGLPNDRFFAVRPEGSVSTLKIQRTERGDSAVYLCASSLQGNGNNEQFFGPGTRLTVL.

The CDR3 DNA sequence: TGCAGCGTTGAAGATGGGCGGGGGGCCTGGGAGACCCAGTACTTC. Translating it yields CSVEDGRGAWETQYF. The chain uses TRBV29-1 and TRBJ2-5; 8 positions agree with TRBD2. Germline CDR1 reads SQVTM; CDR2 reads ANQGSEA. V was clipped by 0 bases and J by 5 bases; unmatched bases: 8. The CDR3 contains 15 residues.

This clonotype was detected a few times. The CDR3 reads CASGGFTDTQYF. As DNA, the CDR3 is TGTGCCAGCGGCGGATTCACAGATACGCAGTATTTT. The chain combines TRBV6-2 or TRBV6-3 with TRBJ2-3; D gene uncertain. The CDR3 spans 12 residues. Germline assignment: CDR1 MNHEY and CDR2 SVGEGT. V was shortened by 8 bases and J by 2 bases, with 8 bases between the two germline ends.

This clonotype was recorded a few times. The chain is built from TRBV5-1 and TRBJ1-5, with 7 bases matching TRBD1. CDR1 is SGHRS and CDR2 is YFSETQ in the germline V gene. This CDR3 spans 14 amino acids. V was pared by 4 bases and J by 3 bases, with 4 bases of the junction left unmatched. The CDR3 DNA reads as TGCGCCAGCAGCCCCGGGACAGACAATCAGCCCCAGCATTTT. Translating gives CASSPGTDNQPQHF.

This clonotype occurred a few times. The rearrangement joins TRBV27 to TRBJ2-5, with TRBD2 matching 8 bases. Losses at the gene ends were 6 bases for V and 5 bases for J; bases not matched to a gene: 11. Germline CDR1 MNHEY, CDR2 SMNVEV (reference sequence). The length of the CDR3 is 15 residues. CDR3 coding DNA: TGTGCCAGCAGCCCACGCCGGGGGGGGACCGAGACCCAGTACTTC. Its protein is CASSPRRGGTETQYF.

The chain has TRBV28 and TRBJ1-6, with no clear D. From germline, CDR1 is MDHEN and CDR2 SYDVKM. V was shortened by 5 bases and J by 0 bases, with 14 bases between the two germline ends. The CDR3 is made up of 17 amino acids. The CDR3 sequence: CASSTLAWSSYNSPLHF. The CDR3 region has the DNA TGTGCCAGCAGTACTCTAGCGTGGAGCTCCTATAATTCACCCCTCCACTTT.

This CDR3 is CASSPKSGGVRTFVRYTF. Written as DNA, the CDR3 is TGCGCCAGCAGCCCAAAAAGTGGGGGGGTAAGGACGTTCGTGCGCTACACCTTC. The J gene is TRBJ1-2, the V gene TRBV4-3; TRBD1 is a possible D gene (5 bases). This CDR3 is 18 amino acids long. Germline CDR1 LGHNA, CDR2 YSLEER. Trimming left V 4 bases short and J 9 bases short, with 30 bases between.

This chain uses TRBV2 with TRBJ1-6; D gene ambiguous. CDR3 size: 15 residues. Trimming pared 8 bases from V and 4 bases from J, leaving 15 bases between. The V gene's germline CDR1 is SNHLY and CDR2 FYNNEI. CDR3 protein: CASSTRTLYNSPLHF. Written as DNA, the CDR3 is TGTGCCAGCTCTACCCGGACTTTATATAATTCACCCCTCCACTTT.

The rearrangement links TRBV4-1 to TRBJ1-5; D is uncertain. V was shortened by 1 base and J by 4 bases, with 8 bases between the two germline ends. CDR3 length equals 14 residues. The germline gives CDR1 MGHRA, CDR2 YSYEKL. Here the CDR3 reads CASSQVLGNQPQHF. CDR3 nucleotides: TGCGCCAGCAGCCAAGTTCTGGGGAATCAGCCCCAGCATTTT.

V and J are TRBV5-5 and TRBJ2-3; 9 positions match TRBD1. CDR1 is SGHKS, CDR2 YYEKEE, per germline (reference sequence). After removal of 8 bases from V and 0 bases from J, the junction contained 7 bases not matched to a gene. The CDR3 runs to 15 residues. The CDR3: CASHRGQTSTDTQYF. CDR3 DNA sequence: TGTGCCAGTCACAGGGGGCAAACTAGCACAGATACGCAGTATTTT. The full variable domain, completed using reference TRBV5-5 and TRBJ2-3, is DAGVTQSPTHLIKTRGQQVTLRCSPISGHKSVSWYQQVLGQGPQFIFQYYEKEERGRGNFPDRFSARQFPNYSSELNVNALLLGDSALYLCASHRGQTSTDTQYFGPGTRLTVL.

This clonotype occurred many times. V and J are TRBV5-1 and TRBJ2-7; D might be TRBD1 or TRBD2, each matching 5 bases. Germline V gene sequence: CDR1 SGHRS, CDR2 YFSETQ. V gave up 5 bases and J gave up 6 bases, with 9 bases separating them. The CDR3 totals 11 residues. The chain's CDR3 is CASSEGSEQYF. In DNA, the CDR3 is TGCGCCAGCAGTGAGGGGTCCGAGCAGTACTTC. Complete variable domain (other parts from reference TRBV5-1 and TRBJ2-7): KAGVTQTPRYLIKTRGQQVTLSCSPISGHRSVSWYQQTPGQGLQFLFEYFSETQRNKGNFPGRFSGRQFSNSRSEMNVSTLELGDSALYLCASSEGSEQYFGPGTRLTVT.

The chain recombines TRBV24-1 with TRBJ2-6; D gene uncertain. This CDR3 comprises 15 residues. V was clipped by 1 base and J by 7 bases, with 10 bases between them. CDR1 and CDR2 (germline): KGHDR, SFDVKD. This CDR3 is CATSDFGRGANVLTF. DNA of the CDR3: TGTGCCACCAGTGATTTCGGACGAGGAGCCAACGTCCTGACTTTC.

This clonotype has a handful of counts. The V gene is TRBV6-5, the J gene TRBJ1-1; D call uncertain. CDR1 is MNHEY and CDR2 is SVGAGI in the germline V gene. V lost 6 bases, J lost 3 bases, and 11 bases lay in between. The length of the CDR3 is 13 residues. CDR3 amino acids: CASSQTRDTEAFF. Written as DNA, the CDR3 is TGTGCCAGCAGCCAGACTCGAGACACTGAAGCTTTCTTT.